This entry lists 24 T cell receptor beta chains sequenced from one sample in a study of blood T cell repertoires in COVID-19. Data came from immunoSEQ multiplex PCR; TCRdb stores just in-frame clones and leaves some out. This repertoire shows roughly 300,000 clones, just over 85% found once; its top ten account for around 4%. Sequencing input: PBMCs or T cells enriched from blood (not recorded which). These receptor sequences come from a man aged 25 to 40 who had recovered from COVID-19.

The chain links TRBV18 to TRBJ2-3; no clear D gene. The V gene lost 2 bases and the J gene lost 4 bases, with 10 bases spanning the gap. CDR1 and CDR2 (germline): KGHSH, LQKENI. The CDR3 loop spans 14 amino acids. The CDR3: CASSPGVGPDTQYF. The CDR3 DNA follows: TGTGCCAGCTCACCAGGCGTGGGCCCAGATACGCAGTATTTT.

The genes are TRBV5-6 and TRBJ2-3; no clear D gene. V dropped 0 bases and J dropped 5 bases, with 7 bases sitting between them. The CDR3 covers 13 residues. CDR1 is SGHDT and CDR2 is YYEEEE in the germline V gene. The CDR3 protein is CASSLDSGDTQYF. CDR3 sequence (DNA): TGTGCCAGCAGCTTGGACTCGGGAGATACGCAGTATTTT.

The CDR3 sequence: CAWSARGGGGQPQHF. The DNA for the CDR3 is TGTGCCTGGAGTGCCAGAGGAGGGGGCGGTCAGCCCCAGCATTTT. V gene TRBV30 combines with J gene TRBJ1-5; 7 bases are shared with TRBD1. Germline trimming cut 1 base from V and 6 bases from J; bases unmatched to any gene: 9. Germline values: CDR1 GTSNPN, CDR2 SVGIG (reference sequence). The CDR3 consists of 15 residues.

In the case of this clone: Compared with germline, one end of the junction differs, possibly owing to a read error. The V gene is TRBV30, the J gene TRBJ2-3; 9 nucleotides line up with TRBD1. Per the germline V gene, CDR1 is GTSNPN and CDR2 is SVGIG (reference sequence). The CDR3 runs to 13 residues. DNA of the CDR3: TGTGCCTGGGAGTCAAGGGACAGGGACGTGAGGGATTTT. Amino acids: CAWESRDRDVRDF.

V gene TRBV24-1 combines with J gene TRBJ1-5; tentatively, D is TRBD1 (6 bases). Looked up from germline, CDR1 is KGHDR and CDR2 is SFDVKD. The CDR3 spans 13 residues. V was cut by 5 bases and J by 5 bases, with 9 bases left in between. The CDR3 loop reads CATSAQGHQPQHF. CDR3 DNA sequence: TGTGCCACCAGTGCCCAGGGGCATCAGCCCCAGCATTTT.

In this sample, this clone turned up a few times. The chain carries TRBV7-2 and TRBJ1-1; 10 nucleotides agree with TRBD1. Trimming at V came to 5 bases and at J to 4 bases, leaving 7 bases not matched to a gene. There are 15 residues in the CDR3. Per germline, CDR1 SGHTA and CDR2 FQGNSA. The CDR3 reads CASSRDRGGITEAFF. DNA for the CDR3: TGTGCCAGCAGCCGGGACAGGGGAGGGATCACTGAAGCTTTCTTT.

The chain links TRBV4-1 to TRBJ1-5; 7 bases line up with TRBD1. The V gene end was trimmed by 1 base and the J gene end by 4 bases; junction bases not matched to a gene: 10. The CDR3 contains 17 residues. Germline V CDR1 and CDR2: MGHRA, YSYEKL. For the CDR3, the DNA is TGCGCCAGCAGCCAAGGACAGGGAAGCCTTAAGAATCAGCCCCAGCATTTT. This gives the protein CASSQGQGSLKNQPQHF.

The chain carries TRBV10-1 and TRBJ2-3; D is possibly TRBD2 (5 bases). Per the germline V gene, CDR1 is WNHNN and CDR2 is SYGVQD (reference sequence). V was trimmed by 1 base and J by 1 base, leaving 12 bases between them. The CDR3 loop spans 16 amino acids. CDR3: CASSEWSGRGTDTQYF. DNA for the CDR3: TGCGCCAGCAGTGAGTGGAGCGGTAGGGGCACAGATACGCAGTATTTT.

The chain links TRBV29-1 to TRBJ1-1; weak D call: TRBD1 (6 bases). The CDR3 runs 15 residues. Trimming stripped 6 bases from V and 0 bases from J, with 17 bases between. CDR1 is SQVTM and CDR2 is ANQGSEA in the germline V gene. The DNA of the CDR3 is TGCAGCGTAGACGGGGACATCGGAATGAACACTGAAGCTTTCTTT. It codes for CSVDGDIGMNTEAFF.

This rearrangement joins TRBV3-1 (or the pseudogene TRBV3-2) to TRBJ2-5; a weak D match, TRBD1 (6 bases). CDR3 size: 14 residues. Germline assignment: CDR1 LGHDT and CDR2 YNNKEL (reference sequence). V lost 4 bases to trimming and J lost 1 base, with 10 bases between them. CDR3 nucleotides: TGTGCCAGCAGCCCTACAGGGATCCAAGAGACCCAGTACTTC. Protein product: CASSPTGIQETQYF.

V and J are TRBV7-9 and TRBJ2-2; D perhaps matches TRBD2 (6 bases). V was cut by 3 bases and J by 6 bases, with 14 bases left in between. The CDR3 runs 15 residues. In germline, CDR1 is SEHNR, CDR2 FQNEAQ (reference sequence). The CDR3 protein is CASSFRPGVAGELFF. The DNA for the CDR3 is TGTGCCAGCAGCTTCAGGCCGGGGGTTGCCGGGGAGCTGTTTTTT.

This clone was found once. The chain couples TRBV2 to TRBJ1-4; D possibly corresponds to TRBD1 (5 bases). The CDR3 has 15 amino acids. V was trimmed by 5 bases and J by 4 bases, leaving 14 bases between them. The germline V gene has CDR1 SNHLY and CDR2 FYNNEI. CDR3 sequence (DNA): TGTGCCAGCAGTATATCGGGAGGGGTTAATGAAAAACTGTTTTTT. Translating gives CASSISGGVNEKLFF.

The rearrangement links TRBV7-8 to TRBJ2-7; 7 nucleotides match TRBD1. From germline, CDR1 is SGHVS and CDR2 FQNEAQ. The V segment lost 5 bases and the J segment 3 bases; nucleotides outside the gene matches: 7. This CDR3 contains 14 residues. CDR3 DNA: TGTGCCAGCAGCCCAACAGGGGCGCACTACGAGCAGTACTTC. It codes for CASSPTGAHYEQYF.

V gene TRBV18 combines with J gene TRBJ1-5; possibly TRBD1 for D (6 bases). Germline CDR1 reads KGHSH; CDR2 reads LQKENI. The V end lost 4 bases, the J end lost 0 bases, and 19 bases lay between the germline ends. The CDR3 runs to 18 residues. The CDR3 region has the DNA TGTGCCAGCTCACTAAGAGAACAGGGAATCTATAGCAATCAGCCCCAGCATTTT. Translation: CASSLREQGIYSNQPQHF.

This rearrangement joins TRBV6-5 to TRBJ1-3; a possible D gene is TRBD1 (5 bases). Germline V lookup: CDR1 MNHEY, CDR2 SVGAGI. CDR3 length: 14 amino acids. Deletions cut 6 bases from V and 2 bases from J, with 11 bases between. CDR3 bases: TGTGCCAGCAGCCTGGGGGGGGCTGGAAACACCATATATTTT. Translation gives CASSLGGAGNTIYF.

The genes are TRBV5-1 and TRBJ2-5; 7 nucleotides agree with TRBD2. This CDR3 contains 13 residues. The germline V gene has CDR1 SGHRS and CDR2 YFSETQ. V was clipped by 1 base and J by 6 bases; unmatched bases: 3. The CDR3 DNA sequence: TGCGCCAGCAGCTTGCAGGGAGGGCAGACCCAGTACTTC. It is translated as CASSLQGGQTQYF.

V usage is TRBV2 and J usage is TRBJ1-5, with D uncertain. Trimming pared 1 base from V and 7 bases from J, leaving 8 bases between. The CDR3 runs 13 residues. CDR1 and CDR2 from the germline V gene are SNHLY and FYNNEI. Written as DNA, the CDR3 is TGTGCCAGCAGTGAAGGGCCGGGGCAGCCCCAGCATTTT. Protein: CASSEGPGQPQHF. The variable domain in full, completed from reference TRBV2 and TRBJ1-5, reads EPEVTQTPSHQVTQMGQEVILRCVPISNHLYFYWYRQILGQKVEFLVSFYNNEISEKSEIFDDQFSVERPDGSNFTLKIRSTKLEDSAMYFCASSEGPGQPQHFGDGTRLSIL.

V is TRBV5-6 and J is TRBJ1-2, with 10 bases fitting TRBD1. CDR3 length: 17 amino acids. V shed 4 bases and J 5 bases; nucleotides not matched to a gene: 14. Germline values: CDR1 SGHDT, CDR2 YYEEEE. The CDR3 sequence is CASSPATGTGDWYGYTF. The CDR3 DNA sequence: TGTGCCAGCAGCCCCGCTACAGGGACAGGGGATTGGTATGGCTACACCTTC.

This chain uses TRBV6-5 with TRBJ2-5; 7 bases line up with TRBD1. Germline lookup yields CDR1 MNHEY and CDR2 SVGAGI. Trimming cost V 5 bases and J 1 base; bases outside gene matches: 4. The CDR3 runs 14 residues. The CDR3 here is CASSRDSSQETQYF. Written as DNA, the CDR3 is TGTGCCAGCAGTCGGGACAGCTCCCAAGAGACCCAGTACTTC.

This chain connects TRBV7-8 to TRBJ2-4, with a tentative D call TRBD1 (8 bases). V lost 6 bases, J lost 1 base, and 16 bases lay in between. CDR3 size: 16 residues. Germline V gene data show CDR1 as SGHVS and CDR2 as FQNEAQ. CDR3 loop: CASSPQGGMAKNIQYF. In DNA form, the CDR3 reads TGTGCCAGCAGTCCACAGGGGGGGATGGCCAAAAACATTCAGTACTTC.

This chain connects TRBV7-2 to TRBJ1-4; D unresolved. The V gene's germline CDR1 is SGHTA and CDR2 FQGNSA. The CDR3 is 14 residues long. V was pared by 2 bases and J by 4 bases, with 8 bases between. DNA for the CDR3: TGTGCCAGCAGCTTAAAACAGCTTAATGAAAAACTGTTTTTT. Residues: CASSLKQLNEKLFF.

V gene TRBV10-2 combines with J gene TRBJ1-2; a possible D gene is TRBD1 (6 bases). Germline CDR1 and CDR2: WSHSY and SAAADI. This CDR3 is 14 amino acids long. Deletions cut 4 bases from V and 3 bases from J, with 12 bases between. CDR3 amino acids: CASSGAGVDYGYTF. DNA for the CDR3: TGCGCCAGCAGTGGGGCAGGGGTGGACTATGGCTACACCTTC.

V gene TRBV7-9 combines with J gene TRBJ1-1, with 10 positions matching TRBD1. CDR3 size: 12 residues. Germline V CDR1 and CDR2: SEHNR, FQNEAQ (reference sequence). The trim removed 5 bases at V and 11 bases at J, leaving 5 bases unmatched. The DNA of the CDR3 is TGTGCCAGCAGCAAAGACAGGGGGCGTGCTTTCTTT. This gives the protein CASSKDRGRAFF.

This chain joins TRBV11-2 and TRBJ2-5, with 14 bases lining up with TRBD2. The V gene's germline CDR1 is SGHAT and CDR2 FQNNGV. The CDR3 is 17 residues long. The trim removed 7 bases at V and 0 bases at J, leaving 7 bases unmatched. CDR3 in amino acids: CASNSPGLAGDQETQYF. CDR3 nucleotide sequence: TGTGCCAGCAACTCGCCGGGACTAGCGGGAGACCAAGAGACCCAGTACTTC.